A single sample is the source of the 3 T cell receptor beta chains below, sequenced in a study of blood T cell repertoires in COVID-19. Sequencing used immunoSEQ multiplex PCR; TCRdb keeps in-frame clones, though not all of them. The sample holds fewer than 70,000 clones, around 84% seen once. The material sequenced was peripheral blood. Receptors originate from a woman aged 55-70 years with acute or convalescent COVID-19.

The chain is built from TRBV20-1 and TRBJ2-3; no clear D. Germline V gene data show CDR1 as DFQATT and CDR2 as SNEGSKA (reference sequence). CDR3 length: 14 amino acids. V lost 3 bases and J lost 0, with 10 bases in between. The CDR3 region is CSASLVDSTDTQYF. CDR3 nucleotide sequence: TGCAGTGCTAGTCTAGTAGACAGCACAGATACGCAGTATTTT.

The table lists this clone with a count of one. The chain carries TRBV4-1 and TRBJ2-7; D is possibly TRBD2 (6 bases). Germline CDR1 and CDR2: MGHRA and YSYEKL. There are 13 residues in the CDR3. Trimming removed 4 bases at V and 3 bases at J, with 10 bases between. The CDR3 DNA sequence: TGCGCCAGCAGCCGAGGGACTTTCTACGAGCAGTACTTC. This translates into CASSRGTFYEQYF.

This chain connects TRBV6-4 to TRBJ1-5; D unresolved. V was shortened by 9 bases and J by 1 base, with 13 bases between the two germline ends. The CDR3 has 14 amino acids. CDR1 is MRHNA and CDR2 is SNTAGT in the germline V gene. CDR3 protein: CARFPQASNQPQHF. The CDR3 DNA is TGTGCCAGATTTCCCCAGGCGAGCAATCAGCCCCAGCATTTT.